The 10 T cell receptor beta chains listed next were all sequenced from one sample in a study of cytomegalovirus exposure and HLA in healthy donors. PCR amplification relied on 60 Vbeta primers (plus 13 Jbeta primers). This table comes from immunoSEQ multiplex PCR, and its TCRdb copy is limited to in-frame clones, with some not included. The sample includes approximately 190,000 clones, 80% to 85% of them seen just once. Sequencing used PBMCs. Receptors originate from a man aged 35 to 55 in good health and CMV-seropositive.

This clone was detected many times. The chain recombines TRBV2 with TRBJ2-3; perhaps TRBD2 as D (6 bases). The CDR3 totals 12 residues. Germline V gene lookup returns CDR1 SNHLY and CDR2 FYNNEI. V lost 6 bases, J lost 14 bases, and 18 bases lay in between. CDR3: CASRGGDAGPYF. The CDR3 region has the DNA TGTGCCAGCAGAGGCGGGGACGCAGGTCCGTATTTT.

This rearrangement joins TRBV5-6 to TRBJ2-1, with D unclear. The CDR3 has 15 amino acids. V was trimmed by 4 bases and J by 5 bases, leaving 16 bases between them. CDR1 SGHDT and CDR2 YYEEEE come from the germline V gene. CDR3: CASSRGRWLDNEQFF. CDR3 sequence (DNA): TGTGCCAGCAGCCGAGGTAGGTGGTTGGACAATGAGCAGTTCTTC.

This clone was recorded once. CDR3 protein: CAWMGAGGPSSYNEQFF. DNA for the CDR3: TGTGCCTGGATGGGAGCGGGGGGGCCCAGCTCCTACAATGAGCAGTTCTTC. The chain uses TRBV30 and TRBJ2-1, with 10 bases fitting TRBD2. V dropped 4 bases and J dropped 0; count of bases not matched to a gene: 9. The CDR3 has 17 amino acids. CDR1 and CDR2 from the germline V gene are GTSNPN and SVGIG (reference sequence).

The rearrangement joins TRBV5-4 to TRBJ2-7; a possible D gene is TRBD1 (6 bases). Trimming cost V 4 bases and J 5 bases, with 10 bases left between them. Per the germline V gene, CDR1 is SGHNT and CDR2 is YYREEE (reference sequence). The CDR3 totals 12 residues. CDR3 nucleotides: TGTGCCAGCAGCCAGGGGCGCGACGAGCAGTACTTC. Translated, it gives CASSQGRDEQYF.

V is TRBV7-2 and J is TRBJ2-7, with 10 nucleotides matching TRBD1. The CDR3 length is 14 residues. With V trimmed by 6 bases and J by 5 bases, 7 bases remained unmatched. The germline V gene encodes CDR1 SGHTA and CDR2 FQGNSA. CDR3 bases: TGTGCCAGCAGTTTCGACAGGGGGCGCGACGAGCAGTACTTC. Protein product: CASSFDRGRDEQYF. Complete variable domain (other parts from reference TRBV7-2 and TRBJ2-7): GAGVSQSPSNKVTEKGKDVELRCDPISGHTALYWYRQSLGQGLEFLIYFQGNSAPDKSGLPSDRFSAERTGGSVSTLTIQRTQQEDSAVYLCASSFDRGRDEQYFGPGTRLTVT.

In this sample, this clone turned up once. V gene TRBV29-1 combines with J gene TRBJ2-4, with TRBD1 identical over 10 bases. CDR3 length: 20 residues. Germline V CDR1 and CDR2: SQVTM, ANQGSEA. V lost 4 bases and J lost 0; bases outside the gene matches: 18. The CDR3 loop is CSVASLGGTGESLAKNIQYF. DNA of the CDR3: TGCAGCGTTGCGAGTTTAGGGGGGACAGGGGAATCCCTAGCCAAAAACATTCAGTACTTC.

This sequence joins TRBV9 and TRBJ1-5, with 10 nucleotides matching TRBD1. Germline V gene data show CDR1 as SGDLS and CDR2 as YYNGEE. The V segment lost 4 bases and the J segment 5 bases; nucleotides outside the gene matches: 6. The CDR3 runs to 15 residues. The DNA of the CDR3 is TGTGCCAGCAGCTTGACCGGGACAGGGGATCAGCCCCAGCATTTT. The encoded protein is CASSLTGTGDQPQHF.

The chain carries TRBV9 and TRBJ2-7; 9 nucleotides agree with TRBD2. Unmatched junction bases numbered 11, after V lost 3 bases and J lost 4 bases. The CDR3 totals 16 residues. Germline V gives CDR1 SGDLS, CDR2 YYNGEE. The DNA of the CDR3 is TGTGCCAGCAGCGGATCCGGGACTAGCTGGATGTACGAGCAGTACTTC. Its protein product is CASSGSGTSWMYEQYF.

This clone was picked up a small number of times. The chain recombines TRBV28 with TRBJ2-4, with D possibly matching TRBD2 (6 bases). Trimming shortened V by 3 bases and J by 9 bases, and 15 bases separated the two germline ends. Germline CDR1 MDHEN, CDR2 SYDVKM. The CDR3 is 14 amino acids. CDR3 amino acids: CASSLVGGTPIQYF. In DNA, the CDR3 is TGTGCCAGCAGTTTGGTTGGCGGGACCCCCATTCAGTACTTC.

The CDR3: CASSLEDRANEKLFF. CDR3 DNA: TGTGCCAGCAGCTTAGAGGACAGGGCAAATGAAAAACTGTTTTTT. This chain joins TRBV7-6 and TRBJ1-4, with 8 bases identical to TRBD1. V lost 1 base, J lost 5 bases, and 3 bases stayed unmatched. Germline CDR1 is SGHVS and CDR2 is FNYEAQ. The CDR3 loop spans 15 amino acids.